The rows below give T cell receptor beta chains drawn from one sample of a study of shared clonotypes between healthy human individuals. TCRdb's table, derived via immunoSEQ multiplex PCR, lists solely in-frame clones and lacks some. Here the sample spans around 700,000 clones, 92% being singletons. Specimen: naive CD8+ T cells sorted from blood. Receptor source: a man aged 30 to 45 in good health. Both conserved end residues are part of each CDR3. D genes are given only for firm matches. The size field is filled for only some rows; it gives once, few, many or a size class.

J,size,D,V,CDR3,DNA
TRBJ2-7,-,-,TRBV5-6,CASSLETTPDEQYF,TGTGCCAGCAGCTTGGAAACCACTCCTGACGAGCAGTACTTC
TRBJ1-3,-,-,TRBV5-4,CASSFKGGAGDTIYF,TGTGCCAGCAGCTTTAAGGGGGGGGCCGGGGACACCATATATTTT
TRBJ2-1,-,-,TRBV29-1,CSVLSASSYNEQFF,TGCAGCGTTCTGAGCGCGAGCTCCTACAATGAGCAGTTCTTC
TRBJ2-5,-,TRBD1,TRBV7-9,CASSRVGTVQETQYF,TGTGCCAGCAGCCGAGTTGGGACAGTGCAAGAGACCCAGTACTTC
TRBJ2-7,-,-,TRBV11-2,CASSPGYEQYF,TGTGCCAGCAGTCCAGGCTACGAGCAGTACTTC
TRBJ2-1,-,TRBD2,TRBV7-9,CASSLAGGSGNEQFF,TGTGCCAGCAGCTTAGCAGGAGGTAGCGGGAATGAGCAGTTCTTC
TRBJ2-7,-,TRBD2,TRBV5-4,CASSLGVGTSVYEQYF,TGTGCCAGCAGCTTGGGGGTCGGGACTAGCGTCTACGAGCAGTACTTC
TRBJ2-1,-,TRBD1,TRBV7-9,CASSSGTVNNNEQFF,TGTGCCAGCAGCTCCGGGACAGTTAATAACAATGAGCAGTTCTTC
TRBJ2-7,-,-,TRBV5-1,CASNSTALGHYEQYF,TGCGCCAGCAATTCTACAGCACTTGGACACTACGAGCAGTACTTC
TRBJ1-2,-,-,TRBV4-1,CASSHLVSGWNYGYTF,TGCGCCAGCAGCCATCTTGTGTCAGGGTGGAACTATGGCTACACCTTC
TRBJ1-5,-,TRBD1,TRBV28,CASSIRGNQPQHF,TGTGCCAGCAGTATCAGGGGGAATCAGCCCCAGCATTTT
TRBJ2-1,-,-,TRBV7-9,CASSPSGTAYNEQFF,TGTGCCAGCAGCCCTTCCGGCACGGCCTACAATGAGCAGTTCTTC
TRBJ2-3,-,-,TRBV11-2,CASSLKWTDTQYF,TGTGCCAGCAGCTTAAAGTGGACAGATACGCAGTATTTT
TRBJ2-7,-,-,TRBV27,CASSLYRVPSYEQYF,TGTGCCAGCAGTTTATACAGGGTGCCCTCCTACGAGCAGTACTTC
TRBJ2-2,once,-,TRBV7-9,CASSLLVHQKNTGELFF,TGTGCCAGCAGCTTGTTAGTCCACCAGAAAAACACCGGGGAGCTGTTTTTT
TRBJ1-1,-,-,TRBV10-3,CAISESRGSNTEAFF,TGTGCCATCAGTGAGAGCCGGGGATCAAACACTGAAGCTTTCTTT
TRBJ2-1,-,TRBD2,TRBV27,CASRWGLAGYNEQFF,TGTGCCAGCCGATGGGGACTAGCGGGATACAATGAGCAGTTCTTC
TRBJ2-1,-,-,TRBV15,CATSITNPYNEQFF,TGTGCCACCAGCATAACAAATCCCTACAATGAGCAGTTCTTC
TRBJ1-5,once,-,TRBV10-3,CAISAGLRLGNQPQHF,TGTGCCATCAGCGCCGGACTTAGGTTGGGGAATCAGCCCCAGCATTTT
TRBJ1-1,-,TRBD1,TRBV5-1,CASSLAGTGLNTEAFF,TGCGCCAGCAGCTTGGCGGGGACAGGGCTGAACACTGAAGCTTTCTTT
TRBJ1-3,-,TRBD1,TRBV7-8,CASSQNRGRNTIYF,TGTGCCAGCAGTCAGAACAGGGGAAGAAACACCATATATTTT
TRBJ2-3,-,TRBD2,TRBV5-4,CASSLRGAGVSDTQYF,TGTGCCAGCAGCCTCCGAGGGGCGGGAGTCTCAGATACGCAGTATTTT
TRBJ2-1,-,-,TRBV27,CASSLSGVHEQFF,TGTGCCAGCAGTTTATCAGGGGTCCATGAGCAGTTCTTC
TRBJ2-3,-,TRBD2,TRBV5-1,CASSAPGLAGASDTQYF,TGCGCCAGCAGCGCTCCGGGACTAGCGGGAGCGTCAGATACGCAGTATTTT
TRBJ2-7,-,TRBD1,TRBV7-3,CASSPRDRVESEQYF,TGTGCCAGCAGCCCAAGGGACAGGGTGGAGAGCGAGCAGTACTTC
TRBJ2-7,-,-,TRBV19,CASSQRGSEQYF,TGTGCCAGTAGTCAGAGGGGGTCCGAGCAGTACTTC
TRBJ2-7,-,-,TRBV29-1,CSVQQGSRYEQYF,TGCAGCGTTCAACAGGGAAGTAGGTACGAGCAGTACTTC
TRBJ2-3,-,TRBD2,TRBV7-9,CASSFVTLAGGDTQYF,TGTGCCAGCAGCTTCGTGACACTAGCGGGAGGGGATACGCAGTATTTT
TRBJ2-7,-,-,TRBV7-2,CASSIQGYEQYF,TGTGCCAGCAGTATACAGGGCTACGAGCAGTACTTC
TRBJ2-3,-,-,TRBV27,CASSLKDGGTDTQYF,TGTGCCAGCAGTTTAAAGGACGGAGGGACGGATACGCAGTATTTT
TRBJ1-2,-,-,TRBV7-2,CASSFIGGNGAYGYTF,TGTGCCAGCAGCTTCATCGGGGGGAATGGGGCCTATGGCTACACCTTC
TRBJ2-7,-,TRBD2,TRBV5-6,CASSLVAWEGEQYF,TGTGCCAGCAGCTTGGTAGCGTGGGAGGGTGAGCAGTACTTC
TRBJ2-5,-,TRBD1,TRBV9,CASSVGQELVETQYF,TGTGCCAGCAGCGTCGGACAGGAGTTGGTAGAGACCCAGTACTTC
TRBJ2-7,-,-,TRBV7-2,CASSLPGTTYEQYF,TGTGCCAGCAGCTTGCCGGGGACCACCTACGAGCAGTACTTC
TRBJ2-2,-,-,TRBV28,CASRGPYRSNTGELFF,TGTGCCAGCAGGGGACCCTACAGATCGAACACCGGGGAGCTGTTTTTT
TRBJ1-1,-,-,TRBV15,CATSRMLGLTNTEAFF,TGTGCCACCAGCAGAATGTTGGGGCTCACGAACACTGAAGCTTTCTTT
TRBJ2-1,-,TRBD1,TRBV4-3,CASSQGTATYNEQFF,TGCGCCAGCAGCCAGGGGACAGCTACCTACAATGAGCAGTTCTTC
TRBJ1-5,-,-,TRBV4-2,CASSQARTEAQPQHF,TGTGCCAGCAGCCAAGCGCGGACAGAGGCTCAGCCCCAGCATTTT
TRBJ2-7,-,TRBD2,TRBV27,CASSQTSGISYEQYF,TGTGCCAGCAGTCAAACTAGCGGGATCTCCTACGAGCAGTACTTC
TRBJ2-7,-,TRBD2,TRBV2,CASSEGAGASYEQYF,TGTGCCAGCAGTGAAGGAGCGGGAGCCTCCTACGAGCAGTACTTC
TRBJ2-1,-,TRBD2,TRBV7-6,CASSRLTSGRTYNEQFF,TGTGCCAGCAGCCGACTTACTAGCGGGAGAACCTACAATGAGCAGTTCTTC
TRBJ2-5,-,-,TRBV18,CASSPPNNQETQYF,TGTGCCAGCTCACCACCGAACAACCAAGAGACCCAGTACTTC
TRBJ2-3,-,-,TRBV6-1,CASSGTAEPSTDTQYF,TGTGCCAGCAGTGGTACAGCGGAGCCGAGCACAGATACGCAGTATTTT
TRBJ1-1,-,-,TRBV29-1,CSGEGNTEAFF,TGCAGCGGGGAGGGGAACACTGAAGCTTTCTTT
TRBJ2-1,few,-,TRBV7-9,CASSSPAGIAEQFF,TGTGCCAGCAGCTCACCGGCCGGGATTGCTGAGCAGTTCTTC
TRBJ2-3,-,-,TRBV5-4,CASSFYFTDTQYF,TGTGCCAGCAGCTTTTATTTCACAGATACGCAGTATTTT
TRBJ2-3,-,TRBD1,TRBV5-6,CASSSIRDRFDTQYF,TGTGCCAGCAGCTCCATCCGGGACAGGTTCGATACGCAGTATTTT
TRBJ2-7,-,-,TRBV27,CASSWGGNYEQYF,TGTGCCAGCAGTTGGGGGGGCAACTACGAGCAGTACTTC
TRBJ2-7,-,TRBD1,TRBV7-9,CASSLAGTGEYSGSYEQYF,TGTGCCAGCAGCTTAGCCGGGACAGGGGAGTATAGCGGGTCCTACGAGCAGTACTTC
TRBJ1-2,-,TRBD1,TRBV27,CASSLGTGRSNGYTF,TGTGCCAGCAGTTTAGGGACAGGGAGGAGTAATGGCTACACCTTC
TRBJ2-1,-,TRBD2,TRBV5-1,CASRPGLAGIWDEQFF,TGCGCCAGCAGACCTGGACTAGCGGGAATCTGGGATGAGCAGTTCTTC